The next 28 T cell receptor beta chains were all read from a single sample in a study of shared clonotypes between healthy human individuals. Cells designated naive CD8 were CD45RO-negative and were positively selected for CCR7, with terminally differentiated effector memory CD45RA+ cells excluded. Using immunoSEQ multiplex PCR, the repertoire was profiled, and TCRdb retains in-frame clones only, with some absent. The data contain roughly 2,000,000 clones, about 93% of them singletons. The source material was naive CD8+ T cells from PBMCs. The origin of the receptors is a young man in good health. Some clones in this sample may be carry-over from other donors' samples.

V usage is TRBV28 and J usage is TRBJ2-1; TRBD2 agrees at 10 bases. This CDR3 spans 15 amino acids. The junction had 9 bases not matched to a gene; V was cut back by 3 bases and J by 10 bases. Germline-derived CDR1 and CDR2 are MDHEN and SYDVKM. The CDR3 sequence is CASSFRGTSAGEQFF. The DNA of the CDR3 is TGTGCCAGCAGTTTTCGGGGGACTAGCGCGGGCGAGCAGTTCTTC.

This chain uses TRBV29-1 with TRBJ2-5; TRBD1 matches at 8 bases. The end of the DNA fits TRBJ2-7 better, so the J call may be wrong. CDR1 and CDR2 (germline): SQVTM, ANQGSEA. The CDR3 length is 14 residues. The DNA for the CDR3 is TGCAGCGTTGATTCGGCAGGGGGCCACTACGAGCAGTACTTC. Its translation: CSVDSAGGHYEQYF.

The chain couples TRBV10-3 to TRBJ2-7; D is ambiguous. The CDR3 consists of 16 residues. V was clipped by 0 bases and J by 4 bases, with 16 bases between them. Germline CDR1 and CDR2: ENHRY and SYGVKD. This chain's CDR3 is CAISESTRPAGYEQYF. As DNA, the CDR3 is TGTGCCATCAGTGAGTCTACCCGACCAGCAGGATACGAGCAGTACTTC.

The rearrangement links TRBV7-9 to TRBJ2-3; D perhaps matches TRBD1 (6 bases). The CDR3 runs 13 residues. CDR1 and CDR2 (germline): SEHNR, FQNEAQ (reference sequence). V lost 5 bases, J lost 5 bases, and 11 bases lay in between. The DNA of the CDR3 is TGTGCCAGCAGCCGTCAGGGGAAAGATACGCAGTATTTT. Its translation: CASSRQGKDTQYF. The full variable domain, rest sourced from reference TRBV7-9 and TRBJ2-3, is DTGVSQNPRHKITKRGQNVTFRCDPISEHNRLYWYRQTLGQGPEFLTYFQNEAQLEKSRLLSDRFSAERPKGSFSTLEIQRTEQGDSAMYLCASSRQGKDTQYFGPGTRLTVL.

The rearrangement links TRBV6-5 to TRBJ2-7, with 8 bases that match TRBD1. This CDR3 has 15 residues. Germline CDR1 reads MNHEY; CDR2 reads SVGAGI. With V trimmed by 5 bases and J by 2 bases, 8 bases remained unmatched. The CDR3 loop is CASSQASGGPYEQYF. The CDR3 DNA is TGTGCCAGCAGTCAGGCGTCAGGGGGCCCCTACGAGCAGTACTTC.

The J gene is TRBJ2-7, the V gene TRBV5-5, with D perhaps matching TRBD1 or TRBD2 (5 bases each). The V and J ends lost 2 bases and 0 bases respectively, with 15 bases between them. The CDR3 contains 16 residues. Germline-derived CDR1 and CDR2 are SGHKS and YYEKEE (reference sequence). This chain's CDR3 is CASSFWPGADSYEQYF. CDR3 coding DNA: TGTGCCAGCAGCTTTTGGCCCGGGGCGGACTCCTACGAGCAGTACTTC.

This clone was observed once. The chain is built from TRBV5-6 and TRBJ2-7, with TRBD1 as a possible D gene (6 bases). This CDR3 region has 14 residues. V dropped 0 bases and J dropped 3 bases, with 10 bases sitting between them. Per germline, CDR1 SGHDT and CDR2 YYEEEE. The CDR3 region is CASSLDRVGYEQYF. The CDR3, as DNA: TGTGCCAGCAGCTTGGACAGGGTCGGCTACGAGCAGTACTTC. The full variable domain, its missing parts supplied by reference TRBV5-6 and TRBJ2-7, is DAGVTQSPTHLIKTRGQQVTLRCSPKSGHDTVSWYQQALGQGPQFIFQYYEEEERQRGNFPDRFSGHQFPNYSSELNVNALLLGDSALYLCASSLDRVGYEQYFGPGTRLTVT.

The gene calls are TRBV9 and TRBJ2-7, with 8 bases fitting TRBD2. The CDR3 runs 17 residues. J lost 2 bases, V lost 4 bases, and 14 bases had no gene match. The V gene's germline CDR1 is SGDLS and CDR2 YYNGEE. CDR3 in amino acids: CASSSAGDGEKPYEQYF. In nucleotides, the CDR3 is TGTGCCAGCAGCTCAGCGGGGGACGGTGAAAAGCCCTACGAGCAGTACTTC.

As regards this clone: Additional DNA sequences in this sample encode the identical CDR3. The chain recombines TRBV7-2 with TRBJ2-7, with TRBD1 matching 8 bases. This CDR3 spans 15 amino acids. Trimming removed 5 bases from V and 0 bases from J; junction bases left unmatched: 6. The germline gives CDR1 SGHTA, CDR2 FQGNSA. The CDR3 reads CASSGRTGPSYEQYF. The CDR3 nucleotides read TGTGCCAGCAGCGGCCGGACAGGGCCCTCCTACGAGCAGTACTTC.

The rearrangement uses TRBV10-3 and TRBJ2-3, with 10 nucleotides matching TRBD1. The CDR3 is 14 residues long. V lost 2 bases, J lost 7 bases, and 3 bases stayed unmatched. CDR1 and CDR2 (germline): ENHRY, SYGVKD. CDR3 DNA: TGTGCCATCAGTGAGGGGACAGGGGCGAATACGCAGTATTTT. Encoded protein: CAISEGTGANTQYF.

The chain joins TRBV16 to TRBJ2-7; TRBD1 is a possible D gene (5 bases). V lost 0 bases and J 0 bases, leaving 12 bases between the germline ends. This CDR3 spans 16 amino acids. Germline lookup yields CDR1 KGHSY and CDR2 FQNENV. The CDR3 here is CASSQSETVISYEQYF. Written as DNA, the CDR3 is TGTGCCAGCAGCCAATCGGAGACAGTTATCTCCTACGAGCAGTACTTC.

The chain employs TRBV6-1 and TRBJ2-5, with 8 bases matching TRBD1. V lost 1 base and J lost 4; bases outside the gene matches: 5. The CDR3 has 15 amino acids. Germline CDR1 is MNHNS and CDR2 is SASEGT. The CDR3 sequence is CASSEGTGGRETQYF. DNA for the CDR3: TGTGCCAGCAGTGAAGGAACAGGGGGAAGAGAGACCCAGTACTTC.

About this clone itself: Other nucleotide sequences in the sample specify the same CDR3. CDR3 sequence reads: CASSPWTDSYEQYF. Written as DNA, the CDR3 is TGTGCCAGCAGCCCCTGGACAGATTCCTACGAGCAGTACTTC. The chain employs TRBV7-6 and TRBJ2-7, with D perhaps TRBD1 (6 bases). V shed 5 bases and J shed 1 base, with 12 bases lying between them. The CDR3 runs to 14 residues. CDR1 is SGHVS and CDR2 is FNYEAQ in the germline V gene.

The chain employs TRBV5-8 and TRBJ2-7, with 7 bases that match TRBD1. The CDR3 runs to 15 residues. J was trimmed by 3 bases and V by 4 bases; bases with no gene match: 10. Germline CDR1 and CDR2: SGHTS and YDEGEE. The CDR3 region has the DNA TGTGCCAGCAGCGCACTCCGGGACAGCCGCTACGAGCAGTACTTC. Translated, it gives CASSALRDSRYEQYF.

A few counts support this clone. The V gene is TRBV4-2, the J gene TRBJ1-1; TRBD1 might be the D (5 bases). Trimming removed 1 base at V and 7 bases at J, with 13 bases between. Germline lookup yields CDR1 LGHNA and CDR2 YNFKEQ. This CDR3 region has 14 residues. The CDR3 sequence: CASSQAQGTNEAFF. The DNA of the CDR3 is TGTGCCAGCAGCCAAGCGCAGGGAACAAATGAAGCTTTCTTT.

This chain connects TRBV29-1 to TRBJ2-1, with TRBD2 matching over 9 bases. Germline loops: CDR1 SQVTM, CDR2 ANQGSEA. This CDR3 spans 14 amino acids. With 7 bases clipped from V and 8 bases from J, the junction kept 12 bases outside the gene matches. The CDR3 sequence is CSAPTSGLWYEQFF. Written as DNA, the CDR3 is TGCAGCGCTCCGACTAGCGGTCTTTGGTATGAGCAGTTCTTC.

This chain links TRBV4-3 with TRBJ2-5; maybe TRBD2 (6 bases). From germline, CDR1 is LGHNA and CDR2 YSLEER. Trimming pared 0 bases from V and 5 bases from J, leaving 16 bases between. This CDR3 comprises 16 residues. For the CDR3, the DNA is TGCGCCAGCAGCCAAGATGAGCGGGCGGGTTATGAGACCCAGTACTTC. Translating gives CASSQDERAGYETQYF.

This clone was found a few times. The V gene is TRBV29-1, the J gene TRBJ1-1, with D perhaps matching TRBD1 (6 bases). The CDR3 has 13 amino acids. Trimming shortened V by 4 bases and J by 4 bases, and 13 bases separated the two germline ends. Germline assignment: CDR1 SQVTM and CDR2 ANQGSEA. The CDR3 DNA sequence: TGCAGCGTTGGGACAGCCCGGAGCACTGAAGCTTTCTTT. Protein: CSVGTARSTEAFF.

The chain couples TRBV4-1 to TRBJ1-1; D possibly corresponds to TRBD1 (5 bases). The CDR3 contains 16 residues. Germline V CDR1 and CDR2: MGHRA, YSYEKL. V lost 0 bases, J lost 7 bases, and 18 bases lay in between. CDR3 nucleotide sequence: TGCGCCAGCAGCCAAGATCGGGTCAGTACGACAGTTGAAGCTTTCTTT. Translated: CASSQDRVSTTVEAFF.

The chain is built from TRBV9 and TRBJ1-3, with no clear D. Germline V lookup: CDR1 SGDLS, CDR2 YYNGEE. Trimming removed 4 bases from V and 0 bases from J, with 14 bases in between. The CDR3 sequence is 16 residues long. The chain's CDR3 is CASSLRRVDSGNTIYF. CDR3 nucleotide sequence: TGTGCCAGCAGCCTCAGGCGCGTGGACTCTGGAAACACCATATATTTT. The full variable domain, rest sourced from reference TRBV9 and TRBJ1-3, is DSGVTQTPKHLITATGQRVTLRCSPRSGDLSVYWYQQSLDQGLQFLIQYYNGEERAKGNILERFSAQQFPDLHSELNLSSLELGDSALYFCASSLRRVDSGNTIYFGEGSWLTVV.

The J gene is TRBJ1-4, the V gene TRBV28, with 12 bases matching TRBD1. Germline CDR1 is MDHEN and CDR2 is SYDVKM. The length of the CDR3 is 17 residues. V lost 4 bases and J lost 7; bases outside the gene matches: 10. The CDR3 DNA is TGTGCCAGCAGTTCTCCCGGGACAGGGGGCGGAGGTGAAAAACTGTTTTTT. Amino acids: CASSSPGTGGGGEKLFF.

The chain combines TRBV5-1 with TRBJ2-7, with D perhaps given as TRBD1 or TRBD2 (5 bases each). V lost 4 bases to trimming and J lost 6 bases, with 8 bases between them. Germline CDR1 SGHRS, CDR2 YFSETQ. This CDR3 contains 11 residues. CDR3 residues: CASSGTVEQYF. For the CDR3, the DNA is TGCGCCAGCAGCGGGACGGTCGAGCAGTACTTC. Supplemented by reference TRBV5-1 and TRBJ2-7, the full variable domain reads KAGVTQTPRYLIKTRGQQVTLSCSPISGHRSVSWYQQTPGQGLQFLFEYFSETQRNKGNFPGRFSGRQFSNSRSEMNVSTLELGDSALYLCASSGTVEQYFGPGTRLTVT.

DNA of the CDR3: TGTGCCAGCAGCCCTCGGGACCCCGAGCAGTACTTC. It specifies CASSPRDPEQYF. The chain is built from TRBV7-2 and TRBJ2-7; D may match TRBD1 or TRBD2 (5 bases each). CDR3 length: 12 amino acids. Trimming shortened V by 5 bases and J by 6 bases, and 11 bases separated the two germline ends. Germline V gene sequence: CDR1 SGHTA, CDR2 FQGNSA.

This chain connects TRBV4-2 to TRBJ2-3, with D maybe TRBD1 (5 bases). V was clipped by 0 bases and J by 6 bases, with 13 bases between them. This CDR3 has 15 amino acids. Per the germline V gene, CDR1 is LGHNA and CDR2 is YNFKEQ. The DNA for the CDR3 is TGTGCCAGCAGCCAAGAATCCAGGGCCCCGGATACGCAGTATTTT. The encoded protein is CASSQESRAPDTQYF.

V and J are TRBV28 and TRBJ2-7; possibly TRBD2 for D (5 bases). Trimming shortened V by 4 bases and J by 3 bases, and 22 bases separated the two germline ends. The CDR3 has 17 amino acids. Germline V gene sequence: CDR1 MDHEN, CDR2 SYDVKM. The CDR3 bases are TGTGCCAGCAGTTCATGGCGTGAGCGGAAAGGAGACTACGAGCAGTACTTC. Amino acids: CASSSWRERKGDYEQYF.

This clone has just one count. J is TRBJ2-7 and V is TRBV7-9, with D perhaps being TRBD1 or TRBD2 (5 bases each). Germline V gene data show CDR1 as SEHNR and CDR2 as FQNEAQ (reference sequence). Trimming cost V 5 bases and J 2 bases, with 13 bases left between them. This CDR3 contains 14 residues. The CDR3 here is CASSPVPGPYEQYF. DNA of the CDR3: TGTGCCAGCAGCCCGGTACCGGGACCCTACGAGCAGTACTTC.

As for this clone: Other nucleotide sequences in the sample specify the same CDR3. This chain uses TRBV7-9 with TRBJ1-4; no clear D. There are 12 residues in the CDR3. Germline-derived CDR1 and CDR2 are SEHNR and FQNEAQ (reference sequence). Deletions cut 0 bases from V and 8 bases from J, with 4 bases between. CDR3 in DNA: TGTGCCAGCAGCTTAGCGAACGAAAAACTGTTTTTT. This gives the protein CASSLANEKLFF.

A note on this clone: Other DNA variants within this sample encode the same CDR3. The V and J genes are TRBV6-5 and TRBJ1-2, with unresolved D. Germline V gene data show CDR1 as MNHEY and CDR2 as SVGAGI. This CDR3 spans 14 amino acids. V dropped 0 bases and J dropped 0 bases, with 5 bases sitting between them. For the CDR3, the DNA is TGTGCCAGCAGTTACTCGGCCGCTAACTATGGCTACACCTTC. Translating gives CASSYSAANYGYTF.